This T cell receptor (beta chain) was profiled in a study of CD8 T cells in ankylosing spondylitis. Findings and caveats of the study: Significant enrichment of disease-linked clones was reported in matched ankylosing spondylitis synovial fluid. As for the disease-linked clones, they showed a CD8+ phenotype and occurred at relatively low frequencies in peripheral blood. Typical of ankylosing spondylitis blood, it appeared, was a TCR beta motif of seven to nine highly homologous variants.

The CDR3 extends over 13 amino acids. Germline-derived CDR1 and CDR2 are SGHVS and FQNEAQ. J gave up 9 bases and V 6 bases, and 6 bases lay outside the gene matches. Many counts were recorded for this clonotype. Antigen unknown. In making TCR beta libraries, quantitative 5'-RACE with molecular barcodes was used. TCRdb called the 5' RACE reads again in MiXCR, with one record for every CDR3 protein. Here the sample spans around 330,000 distinct CDR3 sequences, roughly 10% being singletons. The rearrangement links TRBV7-8 to TRBJ2-1; 9 bases map to TRBD2. Sequencing input: blood, either unsorted or a sorted T cell fraction (not recorded which). The origin of this receptor is a female donor with ankylosing spondylitis or in good health (not recorded which). CDR3 coding DNA: TGTGCCAGCAGTAGCGGGAGAAACGGTGAGCAGTTCTTC. Amino acids: CASSSGRNGEQFF.